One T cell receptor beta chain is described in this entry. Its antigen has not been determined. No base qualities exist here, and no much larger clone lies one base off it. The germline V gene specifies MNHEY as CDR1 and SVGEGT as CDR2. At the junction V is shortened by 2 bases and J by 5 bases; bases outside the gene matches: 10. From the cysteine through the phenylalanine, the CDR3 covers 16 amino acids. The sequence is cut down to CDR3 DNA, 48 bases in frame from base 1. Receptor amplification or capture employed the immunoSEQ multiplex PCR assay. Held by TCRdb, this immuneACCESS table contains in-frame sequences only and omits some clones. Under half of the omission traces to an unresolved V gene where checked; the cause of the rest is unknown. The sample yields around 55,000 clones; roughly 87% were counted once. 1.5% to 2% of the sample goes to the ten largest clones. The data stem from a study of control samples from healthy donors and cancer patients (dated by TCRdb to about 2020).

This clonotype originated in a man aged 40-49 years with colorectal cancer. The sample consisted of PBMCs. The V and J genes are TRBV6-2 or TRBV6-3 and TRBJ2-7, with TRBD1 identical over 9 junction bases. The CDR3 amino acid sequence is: CASSYPRNRGRNEQYF. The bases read TGTGCCAGCAGTTACCCGAGAAACAGGGGGCGCAACGAGCAGTACTTC.